The 27 T cell receptor beta chains given below trace back to one sample, sequenced in a study of radiotherapy plus CTLA-4 blockade in lung cancer. The table came from immunoSEQ multiplex PCR; TCRdb's copy has only in-frame clones and leaves some out. Here the sample spans 65,000 to 85,000 clones, more than 70% being singletons. The sequenced sample was peripheral blood, obtained from a patient treated with radiotherapy plus ipilimumab. The receptors shown here come from a human donor with non-small cell lung cancer whose response to radiotherapy plus ipilimumab could not be evaluated. Some clones in this sample may be carry-over from other donors' samples.

The CDR3 sequence is CASSLGPGILGNTGELFF. As DNA, the CDR3 is TGTGCCAGCAGCTTAGGTCCGGGGATCTTGGGGAACACCGGGGAGCTGTTTTTT. The chain has TRBV7-6 and TRBJ2-2, with D perhaps matching TRBD2 (5 bases). The length of the CDR3 is 18 residues. Per the germline V gene, CDR1 is SGHVS and CDR2 is FNYEAQ. Trimming took 1 base from V and 1 from J, leaving 16 bases between them.

The V gene is TRBV27, the J gene TRBJ2-2; D perhaps matches TRBD1 (6 bases). The CDR3 loop spans 16 amino acids. Germline V lookup: CDR1 MNHEY, CDR2 SMNVEV (reference sequence). The germline V and J ends were trimmed by 3 bases and 4 bases, with 15 bases remaining between them. The CDR3 bases are TGTGCCAGCAGTTTCCTCAGGGGTAGAGGCACCGGGGAGCTGTTTTTT. Translated, it gives CASSFLRGRGTGELFF.

The table lists this clone with a few counts. The V and J genes are TRBV4-1 and TRBJ2-5, with D perhaps matching TRBD1 (6 bases). This CDR3 contains 16 residues. The germline CDR1 and CDR2 sequences are MGHRA and YSYEKL. Trimming took off 5 bases at V and 0 bases at J, with 16 bases between the two ends. The CDR3: CASSNFGTLYQETQYF. The CDR3 DNA reads as TGCGCCAGCAGCAACTTCGGGACACTGTACCAAGAGACCCAGTACTTC.

J is TRBJ2-5 and V is TRBV4-1; weak D call: TRBD2 (5 bases). The germline CDR1 and CDR2 sequences are MGHRA and YSYEKL. The CDR3 length is 15 residues. V gave up 0 bases and J gave up 9 bases, with 17 bases separating them. The CDR3 sequence: CASSQDQAVQRAQYF. The CDR3 DNA follows: TGCGCCAGCAGCCAAGATCAGGCTGTCCAGAGGGCCCAGTACTTC.

This clone was detected only once. This chain connects TRBV19 to TRBJ2-7; 9 bases are shared with TRBD1. Germline V gene sequence: CDR1 LNHDA, CDR2 SQIVND (reference sequence). V trimming: 9 bases; J trimming: 7 bases; junction bases outside the gene matches: 19. The CDR3 spans 16 residues. The CDR3 DNA sequence: TGTGCCAGCGCTCCCCGGGACAGGGACCCTACGGCTGAGCAGTACTTC. As protein: CASAPRDRDPTAEQYF.

V gene TRBV5-1 combines with J gene TRBJ2-5; D uncertain. Trimming took off 1 base at V and 1 base at J, with 11 bases between the two ends. The CDR3 extends over 15 amino acids. Germline V gene sequence: CDR1 SGHRS, CDR2 YFSETQ. CDR3 region: CASSLRPTPQETQYF. The CDR3 region has the DNA TGCGCCAGCAGCTTGCGTCCGACTCCCCAAGAGACCCAGTACTTC.

The rearrangement joins TRBV6-6 to TRBJ2-1, with a weak D call TRBD2 (6 bases). The V and J ends lost 5 bases and 1 base respectively, with 12 bases between them. There are 15 residues in the CDR3. Germline V CDR1 and CDR2: MNHNY, SVGAGI (reference sequence). This CDR3 is CASSPSAVSYNEQFF. DNA of the CDR3: TGTGCCAGCAGTCCTAGCGCGGTGTCCTACAATGAGCAGTTCTTC.

CDR3 residues: CASSVDSRTVYGYTF. In DNA, the CDR3 is TGTGCCAGCAGCGTAGACAGTAGGACAGTTTATGGCTACACCTTC. The rearrangement uses TRBV9 and TRBJ1-2; a weak D match, TRBD1 (6 bases). Germline CDR1 and CDR2: SGDLS and YYNGEE. The CDR3 has 15 amino acids. V was clipped by 0 bases and J by 5 bases, with 14 bases between them. The full variable domain, completed using reference TRBV9 and TRBJ1-2, is DSGVTQTPKHLITATGQRVTLRCSPRSGDLSVYWYQQSLDQGLQFLIQYYNGEERAKGNILERFSAQQFPDLHSELNLSSLELGDSALYFCASSVDSRTVYGYTFGSGTRLTVV.

This chain connects TRBV5-1 to TRBJ1-4; D uncertain. From germline, CDR1 is SGHRS and CDR2 YFSETQ. The CDR3 runs 16 residues. V was pared by 0 bases and J by 3 bases, with 12 bases between. The CDR3 reads CASSLGGGPSNEKLFF. The DNA of the CDR3 is TGCGCCAGCAGCTTGGGTGGCGGGCCTTCTAATGAAAAACTGTTTTTT.

The table lists this clone with a few counts. The chain employs TRBV7-9 and TRBJ1-6; 11 nucleotides align to TRBD1. This CDR3 contains 16 residues. The J segment lost 9 bases and the V segment lost 0 bases, leaving 4 bases of the junction unmatched. CDR1 SEHNR and CDR2 FQNEAQ come from the germline V gene (reference sequence). CDR3 protein: CASSLAGGTGGSPLHF. As DNA, the CDR3 is TGTGCCAGCAGCTTAGCGGGGGGGACAGGGGGTTCACCCCTCCACTTT.

This chain links TRBV5-1 with TRBJ2-3; 9 positions agree with TRBD2. The CDR3 has 15 residues. Trimming took 3 bases from V and 2 from J; bases not matched to a gene: 4. Looked up from germline, CDR1 is SGHRS and CDR2 is YFSETQ. DNA of the CDR3: TGCGCCAGCAGCTCAGCGGGGGGAAACACAGATACGCAGTATTTT. Its protein is CASSSAGGNTDTQYF.

The chain carries TRBV27 and TRBJ1-1, with 9 positions matching TRBD1. Unmatched junction bases numbered 17, after V lost 8 bases and J lost 4 bases. The CDR3 covers 17 residues. CDR1 and CDR2 (germline): MNHEY, SMNVEV (reference sequence). CDR3 DNA sequence: TGTGCCAGCCCCCCCCGGACAGGGGACCCCTTAGGCACTGAAGCTTTCTTT. Its protein is CASPPRTGDPLGTEAFF.

The CDR3 here is CASSPGQPYEQYF. CDR3 DNA: TGTGCCAGCAGCCCGGGACAGCCCTACGAGCAGTACTTC. This sequence joins TRBV7-3 and TRBJ2-7; 7 bases match TRBD1. Germline CDR1 reads SGHTA; CDR2 reads FQGTGA. Losses at the gene ends were 5 bases for V and 2 bases for J; bases not matched to a gene: 3. This CDR3 comprises 13 residues. Drawing the rest from reference TRBV7-3 and TRBJ2-7, the complete variable domain is GAGVSQTPSNKVTEKGKYVELRCDPISGHTALYWYRQSLGQGPEFLIYFQGTGAADDSGLPNDRFFAVRPEGSVSTLKIQRTERGDSAVYLCASSPGQPYEQYFGPGTRLTVT.

The chain combines TRBV7-8 with TRBJ1-5; a possible D gene is TRBD1 (5 bases). The CDR3 extends over 13 amino acids. Between the trimmed V and J ends, which lost 5 bases and 11 bases, there was a span of 16 bases. Germline V CDR1 and CDR2: SGHVS, FQNEAQ. The DNA for the CDR3 is TGTGCCAGCAGCGCAACCCAGGGAAGGACCCAGCATTTT. Translation: CASSATQGRTQHF.

This chain links TRBV18 with TRBJ1-2, with 9 bases identical to TRBD1. The germline V gene encodes CDR1 KGHSH and CDR2 LQKENI. The CDR3 totals 16 residues. V was pared by 5 bases and J by 5 bases, with 12 bases of the junction left unmatched. The CDR3 reads CASSASSGTGKYGYTF. DNA for the CDR3: TGTGCCAGCTCAGCAAGTTCCGGGACAGGGAAATATGGCTACACCTTC. Full variable domain (outside the CDR3, taken from reference TRBV18 and TRBJ1-2): NAGVMQNPRHLVRRRGQEARLRCSPMKGHSHVYWYRQLPEEGLKFMVYLQKENIIDESGMPKERFSAEFPKEGPSILRIQQVVRGDSAAYFCASSASSGTGKYGYTFGSGTRLTVV.

The chain employs TRBV6-5 and TRBJ2-7, with unresolved D. The CDR3 consists of 14 residues. CDR1 is MNHEY, CDR2 SVGAGI, per germline. Trimming took 0 bases from V and 2 from J, leaving 8 bases between them. The CDR3 nucleotides are TGTGCCAGCAGTTACTCGAGGCAGCCCTACGAGCAGTACTTC. Translated, it gives CASSYSRQPYEQYF.

This clone is a singleton in its sample. V is TRBV19 and J is TRBJ2-1, with 7 bases that match TRBD2. V shed 3 bases, J shed 1 base, and the junction held 3 bases outside the gene matches. Germline CDR1 is LNHDA and CDR2 is SQIVND (reference sequence). This CDR3 has 15 amino acids. The CDR3 DNA reads TGTGCCAGTAGTATCATGGGGGGGTCCTACAATGAGCAGTTCTTC. Its protein product is CASSIMGGSYNEQFF.

The chain couples TRBV27 to TRBJ1-2, with D uncertain. This CDR3 has 17 amino acids. Germline V gene sequence: CDR1 MNHEY, CDR2 SMNVEV (reference sequence). V gave up 1 base and J gave up 4 bases, with 19 bases separating them. CDR3 sequence reads: CASSLLVPRPGLYGYTF. The CDR3 nucleotides are TGTGCCAGCAGTTTATTGGTTCCCAGACCCGGACTCTATGGCTACACCTTC.

This chain connects TRBV9 to TRBJ2-5; 7 bases agree with TRBD2. V trimming: 4 bases; J trimming: 4 bases; junction bases outside the gene matches: 7. Germline CDR1 is SGDLS and CDR2 is YYNGEE. CDR3 size: 14 residues. The CDR3 region is CASSPRGGAETQYF. CDR3 bases: TGTGCCAGCAGCCCGCGGGGAGGGGCAGAGACCCAGTACTTC.

The V gene is TRBV7-2, the J gene TRBJ2-2; 9 bases are a match to TRBD2. The CDR3 spans 16 residues. Germline V CDR1 and CDR2: SGHTA, FQGNSA. J lost 3 bases, V lost 7 bases, and 9 bases had no gene match. CDR3 DNA: TGTGCCAGCAATCCGAGCGGGGGGCCCCACACCGGGGAGCTGTTTTTT. The encoded protein is CASNPSGGPHTGELFF. Full variable domain (rest looked up from reference TRBV7-2 and TRBJ2-2): GAGVSQSPSNKVTEKGKDVELRCDPISGHTALYWYRQSLGQGLEFLIYFQGNSAPDKSGLPSDRFSAERTGGSVSTLTIQRTQQEDSAVYLCASNPSGGPHTGELFFGEGSRLTVL.

The V call is TRBV5-1, the J call TRBJ2-7; 11 positions match TRBD1. Germline-derived CDR1 and CDR2 are SGHRS and YFSETQ. The CDR3 is 16 residues long. V lost 0 bases to trimming and J lost 4 bases; unmatched junction nucleotides: 6. In DNA form, the CDR3 reads TGCGCCAGCAGCTTGGGAGCCGGGACAGGGGGGTACGAGCAGTACTTC. Its protein is CASSLGAGTGGYEQYF.

This clone appeared a few times. This chain uses TRBV9 with TRBJ2-7; D possibly corresponds to TRBD2 (6 bases). Between the trimmed V and J ends, which lost 0 bases and 7 bases, there was a span of 20 bases. Germline values: CDR1 SGDLS, CDR2 YYNGEE. The CDR3 runs to 16 residues. The CDR3 nucleotides read TGTGCCAGCAGCGTAGGAGTGCGGGGAAGCAGGGAAGAGCAGTACTTC. This translates into CASSVGVRGSREEQYF.

The V call is TRBV25-1, the J call TRBJ1-4; D remains ambiguous. The germline V and J ends were trimmed by 3 bases and 0 bases, with 8 bases remaining between them. The CDR3 covers 15 residues. Per the germline V gene, CDR1 is MGHDK and CDR2 is SYGVNS. The CDR3 DNA reads TGTGCCAGCAGTGATGAGAGAGCAACTAATGAAAAACTGTTTTTT. Translation gives CASSDERATNEKLFF. The full variable domain, completed using reference TRBV25-1 and TRBJ1-4, is EADIYQTPRYLVIGTGKKITLECSQTMGHDKMYWYQQDPGMELHLIHYSYGVNSTEKGDLSSESTVSRIRTEHFPLTLESARPSHTSQYLCASSDERATNEKLFFGSGTQLSVL.

This sequence joins TRBV7-9 and TRBJ2-2, with D tentatively TRBD1 (6 bases). The V end was cut by 1 base, the J end by 5 bases, with 8 bases between. This CDR3 has 14 amino acids. Germline CDR1 is SEHNR and CDR2 is FQNEAQ (reference sequence). The CDR3 sequence: CASSLVTGTGELFF. The CDR3 DNA sequence: TGTGCCAGCAGCTTAGTAACAGGGACCGGGGAGCTGTTTTTT.

The rearrangement joins TRBV15 to TRBJ1-4; 8 nucleotides match TRBD1. Trimming took 5 bases from V and 7 from J; bases not matched to a gene: 6. CDR3 length equals 14 residues. From germline, CDR1 is LNHNV and CDR2 YYDKDF (reference sequence). CDR3 coding DNA: TGTGCCACCAGCGCCCAGGGGGCCGGTGAAAAACTGTTTTTT. Protein: CATSAQGAGEKLFF.

This clone was seen only a few times. The chain has TRBV7-3 and TRBJ2-3, with 11 positions matching TRBD2. The V and J ends lost 4 bases and 5 bases, in that order; junction bases with no gene match: 11. The CDR3 runs 17 residues. The germline V gene encodes CDR1 SGHTA and CDR2 FQGTGA. CDR3 region: CASSSWDSGGAGDTQYF. The CDR3, as DNA: TGTGCCAGCAGCTCCTGGGATAGCGGGGGGGCGGGAGATACGCAGTATTTT.

This clone has a handful of counts. This chain links TRBV27 with TRBJ2-3; D uncertain. The V gene lost 5 bases and the J gene lost 2 bases, with 11 bases spanning the gap. CDR3 size: 14 residues. Germline assignment: CDR1 MNHEY and CDR2 SMNVEV (reference sequence). CDR3: CASSPSGHTDTQYF. The CDR3 nucleotides read TGTGCCAGCAGTCCTTCTGGGCACACAGATACGCAGTATTTT.